A single sample gave rise to the 32 T cell receptor beta chains below, sequenced in a study of cytomegalovirus exposure and HLA in healthy donors. Data came from immunoSEQ multiplex PCR; TCRdb stores just in-frame clones and leaves some out. The table includes hundreds of thousands of clones, over 70% detected once. Source material: PBMCs. These receptors all come from a woman aged 30 to 39 in good health and CMV-seropositive.

This clone has a single count. V gene TRBV6-4 combines with J gene TRBJ2-6; 7 bases line up with TRBD1. CDR1 is MRHNA and CDR2 is SNTAGT in the germline V gene. Losses at the gene ends were 4 bases for V and 3 bases for J; bases not matched to a gene: 12. The CDR3 contains 18 residues. CDR3 in amino acids: CASSGTGDSSSGANVLTF. CDR3 coding DNA: TGTGCCAGCAGTGGAACAGGGGACAGTTCTAGTGGGGCCAACGTCCTGACTTTC.

This clone was counted a single time. V and J are TRBV5-1 and TRBJ2-6; D is ambiguous. Looked up from germline, CDR1 is SGHRS and CDR2 is YFSETQ. The V and J ends lost 2 bases and 1 base respectively, with 7 bases between them. CDR3 length: 15 amino acids. The CDR3 loop reads CASSFYSSGANVLTF. CDR3 coding DNA: TGCGCCAGCAGCTTTTACTCTTCTGGGGCCAACGTCCTGACTTTC.

The gene calls are TRBV5-1 and TRBJ1-2; a weak D match, TRBD1 (5 bases). The CDR3 totals 13 residues. With 0 bases removed from V and 5 bases from J, the gap between germline ends came to 8 bases. Germline V lookup: CDR1 SGHRS, CDR2 YFSETQ. The CDR3 loop is CASSLGGPYGYTF. The CDR3 DNA reads as TGCGCCAGCAGCTTGGGGGGACCATATGGCTACACCTTC.

This chain links TRBV27 with TRBJ1-1, with D perhaps TRBD1 (5 bases). The V gene's germline CDR1 is MNHEY and CDR2 SMNVEV (reference sequence). This CDR3 is 17 amino acids long. Trimming cost V 5 bases and J 0 bases, with 19 bases left between them. DNA of the CDR3: TGTGCCAGCAGTCCACCGCGAGCAGGGCCCCTGAACACTGAAGCTTTCTTT. It encodes CASSPPRAGPLNTEAFF.

V and J are TRBV6-5 and TRBJ2-1; D is ambiguous. Trimming stripped 3 bases from V and 4 bases from J, with 16 bases between. This CDR3 spans 16 amino acids. The germline V gene has CDR1 MNHEY and CDR2 SVGAGI. The DNA for the CDR3 is TGTGCCAGCAGTTATGGGCAGCCTTCTTATTACAATGAGCAGTTCTTC. It specifies CASSYGQPSYYNEQFF.

CDR3 residues: CASSFLNTEAFF. DNA for the CDR3: TGTGCCAGCAGTTTTTTGAACACTGAAGCTTTCTTT. The chain is built from TRBV28 and TRBJ1-1; D is unclear. V gave up 3 bases and J gave up 0 bases, with 2 bases separating them. The CDR3 spans 12 residues. Germline CDR1 is MDHEN and CDR2 is SYDVKM.

This clone is a singleton in its sample. The chain has TRBV28 and TRBJ1-5; 8 positions match TRBD1. Germline trimming cut 5 bases from V and 0 bases from J; bases unmatched to any gene: 12. The CDR3 covers 18 residues. Per the germline V gene, CDR1 is MDHEN and CDR2 is SYDVKM. The CDR3 here is CASSRAWDRSYSNQPQHF. The CDR3 nucleotides read TGTGCCAGCAGTCGGGCTTGGGACAGGAGTTATAGCAATCAGCCCCAGCATTTT.

The CDR3 DNA reads TGTGCCAGCAGTGAAGCAGGACAGGGGGTTTTTGTCGGCTACACCTTC. This sequence encodes CASSEAGQGVFVGYTF. The chain has TRBV6-1 and TRBJ1-2; 10 bases agree with TRBD1. CDR3 length: 16 amino acids. Germline CDR1 reads MNHNS; CDR2 reads SASEGT. V shed 0 bases, J shed 8 bases, and the junction held 9 bases outside the gene matches.

CDR3 DNA: TGTGCCAGCAGCCTAGCGGGAGTCTTTTACAATGAGCAGTTCTTC. Amino acid sequence: CASSLAGVFYNEQFF. The chain carries TRBV4-2 and TRBJ2-1; 9 nucleotides align to TRBD2. V lost 4 bases to trimming and J lost 4 bases; unmatched junction nucleotides: 5. In germline, CDR1 is LGHNA, CDR2 YNFKEQ. This CDR3 spans 15 amino acids.

The V and J genes are TRBV6-6 and TRBJ1-2; D perhaps matches TRBD1 (6 bases). V shed 5 bases and J shed 5 bases, with 12 bases lying between them. CDR1 and CDR2 (germline): MNHNY, SVGAGI (reference sequence). The CDR3 is made up of 13 amino acids. CDR3 amino acids: CASSPTGEYGYTF. In DNA, the CDR3 is TGTGCCAGCAGTCCGACAGGAGAGTATGGCTACACCTTC.

DNA for the CDR3: TGTGCCAGCAGTTTAAGTAGCGGGGGCATTCAGTACTTC. Translated, it gives CASSLSSGGIQYF. The chain joins TRBV27 to TRBJ2-4, with 9 nucleotides matching TRBD2. The J segment lost 9 bases and the V segment lost 2 bases, leaving 2 bases of the junction unmatched. In germline, CDR1 is MNHEY, CDR2 SMNVEV (reference sequence). The CDR3 runs to 13 residues.

CDR3 protein: CAISERDTQYF. The CDR3 DNA is TGTGCCATCAGTGAGAGAGATACGCAGTATTTT. The chain is built from TRBV10-3 and TRBJ2-3, with no clear D. V dropped 2 bases and J dropped 5 bases, with 2 bases sitting between them. CDR1 ENHRY and CDR2 SYGVKD come from the germline V gene. The CDR3 contains 11 residues.

The chain employs TRBV6-1 and TRBJ2-5, with TRBD2 as a possible D gene (5 bases). CDR1 and CDR2 from the germline V gene are MNHNS and SASEGT. This CDR3 has 13 amino acids. The V and J ends lost 6 bases and 1 base respectively, with 9 bases between them. The CDR3: CASRGAVQETQYF. The CDR3 region has the DNA TGTGCCAGCAGGGGAGCGGTCCAAGAGACCCAGTACTTC.

The genes are TRBV6-1 and TRBJ2-5; 12 bases line up with TRBD2. V gave up 0 bases and J gave up 1 base; unmatched junction bases: 9. In germline, CDR1 is MNHNS, CDR2 SASEGT. The CDR3 is made up of 19 amino acids. CDR3 DNA sequence: TGTGCCAGCAGTGAAGCGCTTCGGGGACTAGCGGGTGGCCAAGAGACCCAGTACTTC. As protein: CASSEALRGLAGGQETQYF.

This clone was picked up a small number of times. The chain carries TRBV11-3 and TRBJ2-7; TRBD1 matches at 7 bases. In germline, CDR1 is SGHNT, CDR2 YENEEA. The J segment lost 4 bases and the V segment lost 5 bases, leaving 8 bases of the junction unmatched. The CDR3 consists of 14 residues. In DNA, the CDR3 is TGTGCCAGCAGCATAAGACAGGGTCTGTACGAGCAGTACTTC. Protein product: CASSIRQGLYEQYF.

This clone has more than one count but fewer than ten. J is TRBJ2-7 and V is TRBV10-3, with no clear D. The ends were cut back, 0 bases at V and 0 bases at J, with 6 bases in the middle. The CDR3 consists of 14 residues. CDR1 ENHRY and CDR2 SYGVKD come from the germline V gene. CDR3 in amino acids: CAISESTGSYEQYF. The CDR3 DNA is TGTGCCATCAGTGAGTCTACGGGCTCCTACGAGCAGTACTTC.

The chain recombines TRBV10-3 with TRBJ1-4; perhaps TRBD1 as D (6 bases). Deletions cut 0 bases from V and 8 bases from J, with 13 bases between. In germline, CDR1 is ENHRY, CDR2 SYGVKD. This CDR3 comprises 15 residues. CDR3 region: CAISESQGGREKLFF. CDR3 bases: TGTGCCATCAGTGAGTCACAGGGAGGTCGAGAAAAACTGTTTTTT.

With respect to this clone: Within the sample, other DNA sequences also encode this same CDR3. This rearrangement joins TRBV9 to TRBJ1-2; D perhaps matches TRBD1 (5 bases). Germline V gene lookup returns CDR1 SGDLS and CDR2 YYNGEE. This CDR3 has 14 residues. Trimming left V 0 bases short and J 0 bases short, with 6 bases between. Written as DNA, the CDR3 is TGTGCCAGCAGCGTAGGGGGGGCTAACTATGGCTACACCTTC. It specifies CASSVGGANYGYTF.

The gene calls are TRBV4-2 and TRBJ2-5; 15 bases match TRBD2. The ends lost 4 bases at V and 4 bases at J; junction bases unmatched: 4. The CDR3 spans 16 residues. Germline V gene lookup returns CDR1 LGHNA and CDR2 YNFKEQ. The CDR3 loop is CASSLRTSGRGETQYF. CDR3 nucleotide sequence: TGTGCCAGCAGCCTCAGGACTAGCGGGAGGGGAGAGACCCAGTACTTC.

This chain links TRBV6-5 with TRBJ1-2, with D maybe TRBD1 (6 bases). Germline V gene lookup returns CDR1 MNHEY and CDR2 SVGAGI. V lost 5 bases and J lost 8, with 18 bases in between. CDR3 size: 14 residues. This chain's CDR3 is CASSPIRTVGGYTF. In DNA form, the CDR3 reads TGTGCCAGCAGTCCGATCCGGACAGTGGGGGGCTACACCTTC.

The J gene is TRBJ2-3, the V gene TRBV29-1, with 8 bases lining up with TRBD1. V shed 5 bases and J 7 bases; nucleotides not matched to a gene: 17. The germline CDR1 and CDR2 sequences are SQVTM and ANQGSEA. This CDR3 comprises 16 residues. The CDR3 loop reads CSVTQPETGVSNTQYF. DNA of the CDR3: TGCAGCGTTACTCAACCGGAGACAGGGGTGTCAAATACGCAGTATTTT.

This sequence joins TRBV27 and TRBJ2-7; 8 bases align to TRBD2. The CDR3 totals 13 residues. Losses at the gene ends were 9 bases for V and 3 bases for J; bases not matched to a gene: 7. Germline lookup yields CDR1 MNHEY and CDR2 SMNVEV (reference sequence). The CDR3 DNA reads as TGTGCCAGTCGGGGGGGGTGGGACTACGAGCAGTACTTC. Its protein is CASRGGWDYEQYF.

This clone was recorded only once. The DNA of the CDR3 is TGTGCCTGGAGTCCACCCGGGGAGCTGTTTTTT. Protein: CAWSPPGELFF. The gene calls are TRBV30 and TRBJ2-2, with D unclear. This CDR3 is 11 amino acids long. Looked up from germline, CDR1 is GTSNPN and CDR2 is SVGIG (reference sequence). Trimming removed 2 bases from V and 6 bases from J, with 4 bases in between.

The chain employs TRBV2 and TRBJ2-2; D unclear. CDR3 length: 12 residues. CDR1 is SNHLY, CDR2 FYNNEI, per germline. Trimming removed 4 bases from V and 8 bases from J, with 8 bases in between. The CDR3, as DNA: TGTGCCAGCAGTGTGGAAGCGGGGGAGCTGTTTTTT. It translates to CASSVEAGELFF.

The V and J genes are TRBV6-5 and TRBJ2-7; unclear D gene. Germline CDR1 reads MNHEY; CDR2 reads SVGAGI. CDR3 length: 11 amino acids. Trimming shortened V by 7 bases and J by 3 bases, and 7 bases separated the two germline ends. As DNA, the CDR3 is TGTGCCAGCACCCAATACTACGAGCAGTACTTC. The encoded protein is CASTQYYEQYF.

The V gene is TRBV7-3, the J gene TRBJ2-1, with D maybe TRBD2 (5 bases). Germline lookup yields CDR1 SGHTA and CDR2 FQGTGA. V was cut by 6 bases and J by 7 bases, with 13 bases left in between. CDR3 length: 13 amino acids. CDR3 region: CASSIGKPNEQFF. CDR3 DNA sequence: TGTGCCAGCAGTATCGGGAAACCAAATGAGCAGTTCTTC. Together with reference TRBV7-3 and TRBJ2-1, the CDR3 gives the full variable domain: GAGVSQTPSNKVTEKGKYVELRCDPISGHTALYWYRQSLGQGPEFLIYFQGTGAADDSGLPNDRFFAVRPEGSVSTLKIQRTERGDSAVYLCASSIGKPNEQFFGPGTRLTVL.

The chain combines TRBV9 with TRBJ1-1; the D is unclear. Trimming stripped 4 bases from V and 1 base from J, with 5 bases between. Germline loops: CDR1 SGDLS, CDR2 YYNGEE. CDR3 length: 12 amino acids. CDR3 sequence (DNA): TGTGCCAGCAGCTCATCGAACACTGAAGCTTTCTTT. The encoded protein is CASSSSNTEAFF.

This chain joins TRBV27 and TRBJ1-5; 7 nucleotides align to TRBD1. There are 15 residues in the CDR3. From germline, CDR1 is MNHEY and CDR2 SMNVEV (reference sequence). Trimming removed 4 bases from V and 4 bases from J; junction bases left unmatched: 7. This CDR3 reads CASSSGTARNQPQHF. CDR3 in DNA: TGTGCCAGCAGTTCCGGGACAGCTCGAAATCAGCCCCAGCATTTT.

The chain combines TRBV2 with TRBJ1-5, with D possibly matching TRBD1 (5 bases). Germline V gene sequence: CDR1 SNHLY, CDR2 FYNNEI. The CDR3 contains 13 residues. V was trimmed by 6 bases and J by 7 bases, leaving 13 bases between them. For the CDR3, the DNA is TGTGCCAGCAGATCGCCAGGGATCCAGCCCCAGCATTTT. It codes for CASRSPGIQPQHF.

The V gene is TRBV30, the J gene TRBJ2-7; 7 nucleotides agree with TRBD1. With 4 bases clipped from V and 4 bases from J, the junction kept 1 base outside the gene matches. The germline gives CDR1 GTSNPN, CDR2 SVGIG (reference sequence). The CDR3 consists of 11 residues. CDR3 protein: CAWKGAYEQYF. The CDR3 DNA reads as TGTGCCTGGAAGGGGGCATACGAGCAGTACTTC.

V usage is TRBV19 and J usage is TRBJ1-1; D is perhaps TRBD1 (5 bases). V was clipped by 5 bases and J by 5 bases, with 9 bases between them. In germline, CDR1 is LNHDA, CDR2 SQIVND (reference sequence). The CDR3 is made up of 12 amino acids. The CDR3: CASSLGLTEAFF. As DNA, the CDR3 is TGTGCCAGTAGTTTGGGACTAACTGAAGCTTTCTTT.

The V call is TRBV30, the J call TRBJ2-5; D is possibly TRBD1 or TRBD2 (5 bases each). CDR1 and CDR2 from the germline V gene are GTSNPN and SVGIG (reference sequence). V lost 1 base, J lost 5 bases, and 5 bases lay in between. The CDR3 is 11 amino acids. CDR3 loop: CAWSGGETQYF. The CDR3 bases are TGTGCCTGGAGTGGGGGGGAGACCCAGTACTTC.